A single sample is the source of the 15 T cell receptor beta chains below, sequenced in a study of identical twins. Each CDR3 protein is one row after TCRdb ran MiXCR on the 5' RACE reads. In the table there are 690,000 or so distinct CDR3 sequences, 5.5% to 6.5% of which are singletons. The sample taken for sequencing was naive T cells sorted from blood. Receptors were obtained from a man aged 18 to 30 in good health.

This clonotype occurred many times. The gene calls are TRBV20-1 and TRBJ2-5; 8 bases match TRBD2. CDR1 and CDR2 (germline): DFQATT, SNEGSKA (reference sequence). The CDR3 consists of 13 residues. J lost 5 bases, V lost 1 base, and 3 bases had no gene match. CDR3 in DNA: TGCAGTGCTAGAGGACTAGCGAGTGAGACCCAGTACTTC. Translated, it gives CSARGLASETQYF.

Only a few counts were recorded for this clonotype. The chain recombines TRBV6-1 with TRBJ2-2; 10 bases line up with TRBD1. V dropped 5 bases and J dropped 4; count of bases not matched to a gene: 4. Per germline, CDR1 MNHNS and CDR2 SASEGT. This CDR3 spans 15 amino acids. The CDR3 loop reads CASSRDRGVTGELFF. In DNA form, the CDR3 reads TGTGCCAGCAGTAGGGACAGGGGAGTCACCGGGGAGCTGTTTTTT.

This clonotype was counted only a few times. The CDR3 here is CSVAPSASYNEQFF. The CDR3 DNA reads TGCAGCGTTGCGCCGTCGGCTTCCTACAATGAGCAGTTCTTC. The gene calls are TRBV29-1 and TRBJ2-1, with no clear D. The CDR3 spans 14 residues. V lost 4 bases and J lost 1, with 11 bases in between. Per the germline V gene, CDR1 is SQVTM and CDR2 is ANQGSEA.

The sample holds many counts of this clonotype. V and J are TRBV12-3 or TRBV12-4 and TRBJ2-2; 9 bases align to TRBD1. The CDR3 is made up of 14 amino acids. V was pared by 5 bases and J by 7 bases, with 5 bases of the junction left unmatched. The CDR3 region is CASSGTGKVGELFF. The CDR3 DNA is TGTGCCAGCAGTGGGACAGGGAAGGTCGGGGAGCTGTTTTTT.

The chain employs TRBV10-3 and TRBJ1-1, with a weak D call TRBD1 (6 bases). Germline CDR1 ENHRY, CDR2 SYGVKD. V lost 4 bases to trimming and J lost 3 bases, with 18 bases between them. The length of the CDR3 is 16 residues. The CDR3 loop is CAISAVVMGAYTEAFF. In nucleotides, the CDR3 is TGTGCCATCAGTGCCGTTGTCATGGGGGCGTACACTGAAGCTTTCTTT.

This clonotype was picked up many times. The gene calls are TRBV7-9 and TRBJ2-2, with 8 positions matching TRBD1. Germline CDR1 and CDR2: SEHNR and FQNEAQ (reference sequence). This CDR3 has 14 amino acids. After removal of 3 bases from V and 4 bases from J, the junction contained 1 base not matched to a gene. CDR3 residues: CASSFDRGTGELFF. CDR3 DNA sequence: TGTGCCAGCAGCTTTGACAGGGGCACCGGGGAGCTGTTTTTT. The full variable domain, with the rest looked up from reference TRBV7-9 and TRBJ2-2, is DTGVSQNPRHKITKRGQNVTFRCDPISEHNRLYWYRQTLGQGPEFLTYFQNEAQLEKSRLLSDRFSAERPKGSFSTLEIQRTEQGDSAMYLCASSFDRGTGELFFGEGSRLTVL.

This clonotype occurred many times. The rearrangement joins TRBV27 to TRBJ2-7, with D perhaps assigned TRBD1 or TRBD2 (5 bases each). Trimming pared 8 bases from V and 2 bases from J, leaving 16 bases between. The CDR3 contains 14 residues. The germline V gene has CDR1 MNHEY and CDR2 SMNVEV (reference sequence). CDR3 in amino acids: CASGQGGRPYEQYF. The CDR3 coding sequence is TGTGCCAGCGGTCAGGGTGGGAGACCCTACGAGCAGTACTTC.

The sample holds many counts of this clonotype. This chain links TRBV12-3 or TRBV12-4 with TRBJ1-1; the match to TRBD1 covers 7 bases. The CDR3 covers 13 residues. The V segment lost 4 bases and the J segment 1 base; nucleotides outside the gene matches: 0. In DNA form, the CDR3 reads TGTGCCAGCAGTTGGGACAGGAACACTGAAGCTTTCTTT. The encoded protein is CASSWDRNTEAFF.

This clonotype was counted at least ten times. The rearrangement uses TRBV6-5 and TRBJ2-3; D is ambiguous. The CDR3 spans 14 residues. Trimming stripped 0 bases from V and 4 bases from J, with 8 bases between. Germline V lookup: CDR1 MNHEY, CDR2 SVGAGI. The CDR3 spells CASSYSRRADTQYF. The CDR3 DNA is TGTGCCAGCAGTTACTCGCGCCGGGCAGATACGCAGTATTTT.

The chain joins TRBV11-3 to TRBJ2-3, with unresolved D. Germline V gene sequence: CDR1 SGHNT, CDR2 YENEEA. The CDR3 length is 15 residues. Trimming took 1 base from V and 1 from J, leaving 9 bases between them. The CDR3 protein is CASSLGFGGTDTQYF. In DNA, the CDR3 is TGTGCCAGCAGCTTAGGGTTCGGAGGCACAGATACGCAGTATTTT.

This clonotype was seen at least ten times. The V call is TRBV12-3 or TRBV12-4, the J call TRBJ1-2, with TRBD1 matching over 9 bases. Trimming took 5 bases from V and 3 from J; bases not matched to a gene: 4. The CDR3 spans 14 residues. The CDR3, as DNA: TGTGCCAGCAGTGGACAGGGGCGGTACTATGGCTACACCTTC. Amino acid sequence: CASSGQGRYYGYTF.

This clonotype was observed at least ten times. The V call is TRBV5-1, the J call TRBJ1-2; a possible D gene is TRBD1 (5 bases). The V end was cut by 4 bases, the J end by 6 bases, with 16 bases between. The CDR3 has 14 residues. Germline values: CDR1 SGHRS, CDR2 YFSETQ. The CDR3 loop reads CASSVSPRGNGYTF. The CDR3, as DNA: TGCGCCAGCAGCGTCAGTCCTAGGGGCAATGGCTACACCTTC.

This clonotype was counted at least ten times. J is TRBJ2-7 and V is TRBV6-6, with D possibly matching TRBD2 (6 bases). CDR1 is MNHNY and CDR2 is SVGAGI in the germline V gene (reference sequence). Trimming removed 10 bases from V and 2 bases from J, with 12 bases in between. This CDR3 comprises 12 residues. The CDR3 is CATGAGTYEQYF. The CDR3 DNA reads TGTGCCACCGGGGCGGGGACCTACGAGCAGTACTTC.

This clonotype was detected ten times or more. V and J are TRBV2 and TRBJ2-1; 10 nucleotides line up with TRBD2. The CDR3 sequence is 14 residues long. Trimming cost V 7 bases and J 7 bases; bases outside gene matches: 7. Germline V CDR1 and CDR2: SNHLY, FYNNEI. CDR3 DNA: TGTGCCAGCACACCGGGACTAGCGAGTAATGAGCAGTTCTTC. The encoded protein is CASTPGLASNEQFF.

This clonotype was counted only a few times. This chain uses TRBV28 with TRBJ2-7; 10 bases are shared with TRBD2. The germline gives CDR1 MDHEN, CDR2 SYDVKM. CDR3 length: 14 residues. Unmatched junction bases numbered 5, after V lost 4 bases and J lost 5 bases. For the CDR3, the DNA is TGTGCCAGCAGTTCTAGCGGGAGACCCGACGAGCAGTACTTC. Translating it yields CASSSSGRPDEQYF. Full variable domain (remainder filled in from reference TRBV28 and TRBJ2-7): DVKVTQSSRYLVKRTGEKVFLECVQDMDHENMFWYRQDPGLGLRLIYFSYDVKMKEKGDIPEGYSVSREKKERFSLILESASTNQTSMYLCASSSSGRPDEQYFGPGTRLTVT.